Each of the 10 T cell receptor beta chains below was sequenced from the same sample in a study of post-analysis software for immune sequencing data. Study observations and caveats: Elevated frequency relative to controls characterized four or five TRBV segments in patients, TRBV5-6, TRBV5-1 and TRBV20-1 among them.

These receptors lack a known antigen. Unique molecular identifiers were built into the TCR beta cDNA libraries. MiXCR, run by TCRdb on the PCR reads, gives a single entry per CDR3 protein. The sample records roughly 180,000 distinct CDR3 sequences, approximately 30% being singletons. Specimen: blood. These TCRs come from a girl under 18 with multiple sclerosis.

This clonotype was detected many times. The V call is TRBV3-1, the J call TRBJ2-7; 8 bases agree with TRBD1. V gave up 8 bases and J gave up 3 bases; unmatched junction bases: 3. In germline, CDR1 is LGHDT, CDR2 YNNKEL (reference sequence). The CDR3 runs 12 residues. Here the CDR3 DNA reads TGTGCCAGCCAGGGGGCCTACTACGAGCAGTACTTC. As protein: CASQGAYYEQYF.

The chain carries TRBV19 and TRBJ1-5; D unresolved. The CDR3 is 15 residues long. V gave up 6 bases and J gave up 4 bases, with 16 bases separating them. Germline values: CDR1 LNHDA, CDR2 SQIVND (reference sequence). CDR3 DNA: TGTGCCAGTAGACCCGACCCCGTTGGAAATCAGCCCCAGCATTTT. The encoded protein is CASRPDPVGNQPQHF.

This clonotype came up many times. The chain uses TRBV11-1 and TRBJ2-1; tentative D call: TRBD1 (5 bases). CDR1 is SGHAT, CDR2 FQDESV, per germline (reference sequence). The CDR3 extends over 18 amino acids. Trimming took 1 base from V and 0 from J, leaving 16 bases between them. The CDR3 bases are TGTGCCAGCAGCTTAGTGGGGCTTCATTTCTTCTCCTACAATGAGCAGTTCTTC. Translating it yields CASSLVGLHFFSYNEQFF.

This clonotype has a count of ten or more. The rearrangement joins TRBV20-1 to TRBJ2-4; 8 bases are shared with TRBD2. The CDR3 length is 14 residues. V lost 6 bases, J lost 6 bases, and 10 bases stayed unmatched. Germline V gene data show CDR1 as DFQATT and CDR2 as SNEGSKA (reference sequence). CDR3 amino acids: CSAGDLRGANIQYF. CDR3 bases: TGCAGTGCAGGGGACCTGCGGGGGGCAAACATTCAGTACTTC.

A note on this clonotype: Possible read error: a much larger clone is one base away. The chain links TRBV12-3 or TRBV12-4 to TRBJ2-7; no reliable D call. The V end lost 3 bases, the J end lost 7 bases, and 7 bases lay between the germline ends. CDR3 length: 11 amino acids. CDR3 nucleotides: TGTGCCAGCAGTTTTGGTAATGAGCAGTACTTC. Amino acid sequence: CASSFGNEQYF.

In this sample, this clonotype turned up a few times. The CDR3 loop reads CASSQRGTDTQYF. CDR3 nucleotides: TGTGCCAGCAGCCAGCGGGGCACAGATACGCAGTATTTT. This sequence joins TRBV7-9 and TRBJ2-3, with D perhaps TRBD2 (6 bases). The CDR3 is 13 amino acids. The V gene's germline CDR1 is SEHNR and CDR2 FQNEAQ (reference sequence). Trimming took off 5 bases at V and 1 base at J, with 7 bases between the two ends.

This clonotype was seen ten or more times. The chain is built from TRBV20-1 and TRBJ2-1; 9 bases are a match to TRBD2. Trimming at V came to 6 bases and at J to 0 bases, leaving 9 bases not matched to a gene. Germline lookup yields CDR1 DFQATT and CDR2 SNEGSKA (reference sequence). The CDR3 is made up of 16 amino acids. The CDR3 nucleotides read TGCAGTGCCCAACTAGCGGGCTTCAGCTCCTACAATGAGCAGTTCTTC. It translates to CSAQLAGFSSYNEQFF.

This chain links TRBV29-1 with TRBJ1-1; D gene ambiguous. V was cut by 7 bases and J by 4 bases, with 16 bases left in between. CDR3 size: 13 residues. Germline CDR1 SQVTM, CDR2 ANQGSEA. In DNA form, the CDR3 reads TGCAGCGCCCTCCCCGGTGTTCGCACTGAAGCTTTCTTT. This translates into CSALPGVRTEAFF.

This clonotype has a handful of counts. A much larger clone sits a single nucleotide away, making a read error possible. The chain links TRBV7-7 to TRBJ2-7; 9 bases map to TRBD1. The assigned J gene may be wrong: the sequence end matches TRBJ2-5 better. Germline values: CDR1 SSHAT, CDR2 FNYEAQ (reference sequence). There are 14 residues in the CDR3. The CDR3 DNA sequence: TGTGCTAGCAGCTCGGGACAGGGAAGGGAGACCCAGTACTTC. Translation gives CASSSGQGRETQYF.

This clonotype was observed at least ten times. The chain recombines TRBV11-2 with TRBJ2-5; no firm D call. In germline, CDR1 is SGHAT, CDR2 FQNNGV. Trimming stripped 2 bases from V and 4 bases from J, with 17 bases between. The CDR3 runs 16 residues. CDR3 bases: TGTGCCAGCAGCTTATCGACGGGTGGGTTGGGAGAGACCCAGTACTTC. It yields the protein CASSLSTGGLGETQYF.